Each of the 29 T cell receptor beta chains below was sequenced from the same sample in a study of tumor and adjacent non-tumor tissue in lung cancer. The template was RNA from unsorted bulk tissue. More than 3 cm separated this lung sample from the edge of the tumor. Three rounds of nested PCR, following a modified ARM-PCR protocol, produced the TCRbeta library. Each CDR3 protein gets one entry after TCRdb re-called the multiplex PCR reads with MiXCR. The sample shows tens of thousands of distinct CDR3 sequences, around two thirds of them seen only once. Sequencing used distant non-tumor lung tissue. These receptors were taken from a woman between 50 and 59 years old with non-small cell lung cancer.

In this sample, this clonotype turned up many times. The CDR3 loop reads CASSQEATGRRKTQYF. The CDR3 nucleotides read TGCGCCAGCAGCCAAGAAGCTACCGGGAGAAGAAAGACCCAGTACTTC. The V gene is TRBV4-3, the J gene TRBJ2-5; TRBD2 might be the D (6 bases). V shed 0 bases and J shed 6 bases, with 17 bases lying between them. The CDR3 runs to 16 residues. Germline V gene lookup returns CDR1 LGHNA and CDR2 YSLEER.

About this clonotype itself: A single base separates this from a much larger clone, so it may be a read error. The CDR3 loop reads CASSLATGGLFF. The DNA of the CDR3 is TGTGCCAGCAGCTTAGCGACCGGGGGGCTGTTTTTT. V is TRBV7-9 and J is TRBJ2-2, with D possibly TRBD2 on 6 matching bases. Germline-derived CDR1 and CDR2 are SEHNR and FQNEAQ (reference sequence). The CDR3 runs to 12 residues. Full variable domain (outside the CDR3, taken from reference TRBV7-9 and TRBJ2-2): DTGVSQNPRHKITKRGQNVTFRCDPISEHNRLYWYRQTLGQGPEFLTYFQNEAQLEKSRLLSDRFSAERPKGSFSTLEIQRTEQGDSAMYLCASSLATGGLFFGEGSRLTVL.

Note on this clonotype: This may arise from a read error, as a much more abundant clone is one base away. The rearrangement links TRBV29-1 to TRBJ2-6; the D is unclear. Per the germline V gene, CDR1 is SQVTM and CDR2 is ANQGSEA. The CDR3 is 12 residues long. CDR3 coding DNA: TGCGGCGTTCGGGTGGGGGCCAACGTCCTGACTTTC. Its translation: CGVRVGANVLTF.

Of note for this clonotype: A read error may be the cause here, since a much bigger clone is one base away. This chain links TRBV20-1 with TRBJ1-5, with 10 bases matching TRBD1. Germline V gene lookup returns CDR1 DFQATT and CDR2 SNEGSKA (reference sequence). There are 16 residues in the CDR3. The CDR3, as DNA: TGCAATGCTAGGTGGGACAGGGGCCCCACCAATCAGCCCCAGCATTTT. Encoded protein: CNARWDRGPTNQPQHF.

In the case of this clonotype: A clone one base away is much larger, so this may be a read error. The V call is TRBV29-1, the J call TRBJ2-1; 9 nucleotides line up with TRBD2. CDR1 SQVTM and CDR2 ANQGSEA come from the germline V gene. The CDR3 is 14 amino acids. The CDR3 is CCVYSGSPYNEQFF. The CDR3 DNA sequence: TGCTGCGTTTATAGCGGGAGTCCCTACAATGAGCAGTTCTTC.

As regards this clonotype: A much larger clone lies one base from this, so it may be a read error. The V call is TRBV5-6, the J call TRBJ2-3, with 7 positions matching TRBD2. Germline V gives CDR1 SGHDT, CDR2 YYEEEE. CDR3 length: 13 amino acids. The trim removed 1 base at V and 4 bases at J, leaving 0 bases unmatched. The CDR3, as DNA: TGTGCCAGCAGCTTGCGGGGGGCAGATACGCAGTATTTT. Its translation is CASSLRGADTQYF.

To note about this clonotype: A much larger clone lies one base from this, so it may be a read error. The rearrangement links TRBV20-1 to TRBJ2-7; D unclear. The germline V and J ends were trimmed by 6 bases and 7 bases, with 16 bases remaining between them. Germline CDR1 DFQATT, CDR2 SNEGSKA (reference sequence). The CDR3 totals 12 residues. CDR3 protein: CSATWTLGEQYF. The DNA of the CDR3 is TGCAGTGCCACCTGGACCCTTGGAGAGCAGTACTTC.

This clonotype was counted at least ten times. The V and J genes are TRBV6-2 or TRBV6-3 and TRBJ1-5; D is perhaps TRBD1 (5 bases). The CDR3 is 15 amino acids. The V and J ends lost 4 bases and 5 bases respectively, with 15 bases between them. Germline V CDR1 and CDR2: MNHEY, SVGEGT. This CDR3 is CASSSSNRRHQPQHF. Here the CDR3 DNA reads TGTGCCAGCAGTTCCTCAAACAGGCGCCATCAGCCCCAGCATTTT.

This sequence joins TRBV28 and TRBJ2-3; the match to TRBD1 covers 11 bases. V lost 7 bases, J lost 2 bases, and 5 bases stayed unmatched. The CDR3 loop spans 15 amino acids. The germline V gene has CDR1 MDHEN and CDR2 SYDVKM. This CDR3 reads CASTRTGGNTDTQYF. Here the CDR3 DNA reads TGTGCCAGCACTCGGACAGGGGGCAACACAGATACGCAGTATTTT.

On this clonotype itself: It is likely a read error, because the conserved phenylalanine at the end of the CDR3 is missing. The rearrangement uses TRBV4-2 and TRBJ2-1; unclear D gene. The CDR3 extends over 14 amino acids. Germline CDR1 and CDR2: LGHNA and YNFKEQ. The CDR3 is CASGQVIVDNEQFL. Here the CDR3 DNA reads TGTGCCAGCGGCCAAGTAATCGTAGACAATGAGCAGTTCTTA.

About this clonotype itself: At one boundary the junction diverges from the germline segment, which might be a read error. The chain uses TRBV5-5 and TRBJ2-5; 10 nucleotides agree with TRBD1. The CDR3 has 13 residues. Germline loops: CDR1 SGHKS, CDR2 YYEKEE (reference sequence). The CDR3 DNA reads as TGTGCCACCAGCGGGACAGGGGCAGGGACCCAGTACTTC. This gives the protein CATSGTGAGTQYF. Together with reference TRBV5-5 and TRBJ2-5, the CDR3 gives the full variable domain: DAGVTQSPTHLIKTRGQQVTLRCSPISGHKSVSWYQQVLGQGPQFIFQYYEKEERGRGNFPDRFSARQFPNYSSELNVNALLLGDSALYLCATSGTGAGTQYFGPGTRLLVL.

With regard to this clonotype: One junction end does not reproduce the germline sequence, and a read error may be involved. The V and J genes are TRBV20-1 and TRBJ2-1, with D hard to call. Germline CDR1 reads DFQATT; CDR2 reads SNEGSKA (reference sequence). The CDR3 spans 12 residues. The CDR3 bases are TGCAGTGCTAGAGAGGATGGAAATGAGCAGCCCTTC. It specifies CSAREDGNEQPF.

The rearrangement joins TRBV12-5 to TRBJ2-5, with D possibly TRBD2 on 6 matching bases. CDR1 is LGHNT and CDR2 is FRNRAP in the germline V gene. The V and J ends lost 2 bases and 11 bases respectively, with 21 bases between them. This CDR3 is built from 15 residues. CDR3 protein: CASGLSRTCGTQQYF. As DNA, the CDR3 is TGTGCTAGTGGTTTGTCCCGAACTTGCGGGACCCAGCAGTACTTC.

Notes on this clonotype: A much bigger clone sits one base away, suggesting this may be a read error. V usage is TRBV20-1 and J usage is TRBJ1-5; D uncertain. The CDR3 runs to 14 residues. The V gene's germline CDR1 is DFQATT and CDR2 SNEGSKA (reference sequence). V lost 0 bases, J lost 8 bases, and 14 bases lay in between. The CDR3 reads CSARDLGGNKPQHF. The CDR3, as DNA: TGCAGTGCTAGAGATCTCGGCGGAAATAAGCCCCAGCATTTT.

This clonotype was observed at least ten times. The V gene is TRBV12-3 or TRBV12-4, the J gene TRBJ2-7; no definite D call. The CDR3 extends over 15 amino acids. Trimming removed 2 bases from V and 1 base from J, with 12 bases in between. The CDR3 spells CASSLRRLPSYEQYF. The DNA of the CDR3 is TGTGCCAGCAGTTTAAGGCGTCTGCCATCCTACGAGCAGTACTTC.

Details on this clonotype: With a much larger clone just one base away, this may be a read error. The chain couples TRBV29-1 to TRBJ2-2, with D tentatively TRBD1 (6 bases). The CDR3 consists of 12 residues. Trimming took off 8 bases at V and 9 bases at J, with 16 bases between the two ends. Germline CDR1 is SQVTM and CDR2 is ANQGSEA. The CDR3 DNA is TGCAGCACAGGGTTTAGGACCTGGGAGCTGTTTTTT. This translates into CSTGFRTWELFF.

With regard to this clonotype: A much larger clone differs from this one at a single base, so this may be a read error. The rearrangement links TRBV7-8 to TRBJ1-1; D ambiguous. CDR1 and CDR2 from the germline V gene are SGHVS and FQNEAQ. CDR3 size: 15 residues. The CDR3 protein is CASSLAGSRNSEAFF. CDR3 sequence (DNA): TGTGCCAGCAGCCTAGCCGGGTCAAGGAACAGTGAAGCTTTCTTT. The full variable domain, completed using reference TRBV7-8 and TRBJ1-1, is GAGVSQSPRYKVAKRGQDVALRCDPISGHVSLFWYQQALGQGPEFLTYFQNEAQLDKSGLPSDRFFAERPEGSVSTLKIQRTQQEDSAVYLCASSLAGSRNSEAFFGQGTRLTVV.

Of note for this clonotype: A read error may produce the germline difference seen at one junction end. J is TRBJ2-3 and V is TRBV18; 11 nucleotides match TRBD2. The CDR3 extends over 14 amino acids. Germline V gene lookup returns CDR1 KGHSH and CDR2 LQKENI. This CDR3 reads CASSSGRAFDMQYF. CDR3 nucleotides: TGTGCCAGCTCTAGCGGGAGGGCCTTTGATATGCAGTATTTT.

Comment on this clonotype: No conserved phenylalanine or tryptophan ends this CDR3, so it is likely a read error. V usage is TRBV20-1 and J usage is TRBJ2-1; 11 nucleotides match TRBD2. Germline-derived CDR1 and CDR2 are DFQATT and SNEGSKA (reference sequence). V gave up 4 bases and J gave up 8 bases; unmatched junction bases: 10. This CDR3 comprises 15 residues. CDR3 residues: CSAIPGTSGSYEQFL. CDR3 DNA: TGCAGTGCTATCCCGGGTACTAGCGGGAGCTATGAGCAGTTCCTC.

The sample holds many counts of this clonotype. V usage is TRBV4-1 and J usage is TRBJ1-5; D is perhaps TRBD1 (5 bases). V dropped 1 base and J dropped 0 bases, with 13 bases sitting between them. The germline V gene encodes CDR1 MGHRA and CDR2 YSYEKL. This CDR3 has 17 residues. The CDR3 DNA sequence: TGCGCCAGCAGCCAAGCCCTAATGGACACTAGCAATCAGCCCCAGCATTTT. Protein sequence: CASSQALMDTSNQPQHF.

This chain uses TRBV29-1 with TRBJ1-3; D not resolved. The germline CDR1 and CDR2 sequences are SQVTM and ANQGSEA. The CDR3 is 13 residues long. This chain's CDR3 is CSVWTDPGNTIYF. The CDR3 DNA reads TGCAGTGTCTGGACTGATCCTGGAAACACCATATATTTT. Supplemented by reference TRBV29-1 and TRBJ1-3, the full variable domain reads SAVISQKPSRDICQRGTSLTIQCQVDSQVTMMFWYRQQPGQSLTLIATANQGSEATYESGFVIDKFPISRPNLTFSTLTVSNMSPEDSSIYLCSVWTDPGNTIYFGEGSWLTVV.

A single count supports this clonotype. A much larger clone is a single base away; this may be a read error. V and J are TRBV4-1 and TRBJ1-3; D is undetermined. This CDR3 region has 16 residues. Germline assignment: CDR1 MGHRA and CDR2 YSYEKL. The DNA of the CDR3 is TGCGCCAGCAGCCAAGAGTTGCGTAGCTCTGGATACACCATATATTTT. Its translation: CASSQELRSSGYTIYF.

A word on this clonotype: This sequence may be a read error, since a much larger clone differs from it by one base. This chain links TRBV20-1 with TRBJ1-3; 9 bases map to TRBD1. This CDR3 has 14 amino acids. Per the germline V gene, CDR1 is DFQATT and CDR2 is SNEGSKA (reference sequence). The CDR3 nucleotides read TGCAGTGCTGGGGACAGGGCCGGTGGAAGCACCATATATTTT. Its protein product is CSAGDRAGGSTIYF.

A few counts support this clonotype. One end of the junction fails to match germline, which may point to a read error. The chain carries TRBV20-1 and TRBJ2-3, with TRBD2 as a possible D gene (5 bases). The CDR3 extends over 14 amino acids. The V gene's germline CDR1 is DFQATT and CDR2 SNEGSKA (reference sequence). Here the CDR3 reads CSTRKLAAGDTQYF. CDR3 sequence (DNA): TGCAGTACTAGGAAGCTAGCAGCTGGGGATACGCAGTATTTT.

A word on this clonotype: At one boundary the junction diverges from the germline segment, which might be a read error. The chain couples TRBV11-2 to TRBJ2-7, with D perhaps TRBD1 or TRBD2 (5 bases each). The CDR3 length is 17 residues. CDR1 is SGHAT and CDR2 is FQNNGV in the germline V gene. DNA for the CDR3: TGTGCCAGTAGCTTAGCCACGGGACGCACGGGGCCCTATGAGCAGTACTTC. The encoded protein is CASSLATGRTGPYEQYF.

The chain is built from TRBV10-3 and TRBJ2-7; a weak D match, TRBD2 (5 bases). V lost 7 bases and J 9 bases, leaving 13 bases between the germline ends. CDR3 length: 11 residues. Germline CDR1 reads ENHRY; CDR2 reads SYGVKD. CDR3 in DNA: TGTGCCATCAATGTACGGGGTGGGCAGTACTTC. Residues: CAINVRGGQYF.

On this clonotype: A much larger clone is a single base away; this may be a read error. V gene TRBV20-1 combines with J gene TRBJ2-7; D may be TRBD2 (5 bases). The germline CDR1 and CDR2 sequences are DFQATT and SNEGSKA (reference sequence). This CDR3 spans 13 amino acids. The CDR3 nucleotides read TGCAGTACTAGAGACGACCGCTCCTACGAGCAGTACTTC. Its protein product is CSTRDDRSYEQYF.

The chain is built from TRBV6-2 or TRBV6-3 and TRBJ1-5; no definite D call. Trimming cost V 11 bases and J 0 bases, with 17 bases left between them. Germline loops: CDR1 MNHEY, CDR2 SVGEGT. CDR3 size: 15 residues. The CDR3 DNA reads TGTGCCGGCGACGACATCAGACTTAGCAATCAGCCCCAGCATTTT. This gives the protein CAGDDIRLSNQPQHF.

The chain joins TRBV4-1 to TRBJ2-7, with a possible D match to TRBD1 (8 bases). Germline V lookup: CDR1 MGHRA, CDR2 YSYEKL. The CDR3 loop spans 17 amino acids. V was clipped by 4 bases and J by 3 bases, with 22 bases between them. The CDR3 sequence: CASSPLYRTGRVYEQYF. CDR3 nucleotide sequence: TGCGCCAGCAGCCCTTTATACCGGACAGGGAGGGTCTACGAGCAGTACTTC.